Described below is a single T cell receptor beta chain sequence and its context. Its target is not known. This entry comes from a study of T cell repertoires in cytomegalovirus infection. On the study more broadly: CMV epitopes in the study were HLA-C-restricted (recently identified) and HLA-B-restricted (well studied). Public TCR beta signatures were indicative of both CMV infection and a matching HLA type. General study points: Dominating the ex vivo response were TCR beta clonotypes that were CMV-specific and HLA-C-restricted.

TCRdb re-analysed the reads in MiXCR, keeping a single row per CDR3 protein. Here the sample spans 550,000 to 700,000 distinct CDR3 sequences, almost 40% being singletons. V was trimmed by 5 bases and J by 1 base, leaving 11 bases between them. Germline V CDR1 and CDR2: SGHAT, FQNNGV. The CDR3 runs to 14 residues. Sequencing was performed on cultured PBMCs, taken from culture after CMV antigen stimulation. V is TRBV11-2 and J is TRBJ1-1; D gene ambiguous. The clonotype was recovered from a human donor in good health (CMV status not recorded). Some clones in this sample may be carry-over from other donors' samples. CDR3 amino acids: CASSTSFGNTEAFF. As DNA, the CDR3 is TGTGCCAGCAGCACATCATTCGGGAACACTGAAGCTTTCTTT.